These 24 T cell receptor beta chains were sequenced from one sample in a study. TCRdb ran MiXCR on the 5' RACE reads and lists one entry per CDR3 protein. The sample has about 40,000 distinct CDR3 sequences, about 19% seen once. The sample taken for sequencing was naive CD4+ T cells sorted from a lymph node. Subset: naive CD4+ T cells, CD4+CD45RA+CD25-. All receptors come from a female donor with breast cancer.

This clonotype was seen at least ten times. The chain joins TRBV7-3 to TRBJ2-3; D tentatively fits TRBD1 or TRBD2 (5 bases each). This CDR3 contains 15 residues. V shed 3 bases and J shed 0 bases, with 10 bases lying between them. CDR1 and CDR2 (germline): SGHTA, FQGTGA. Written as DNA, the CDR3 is TGTGCCAGCAGCTTCGACGGGGCCAGCACAGATACGCAGTATTTT. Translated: CASSFDGASTDTQYF.

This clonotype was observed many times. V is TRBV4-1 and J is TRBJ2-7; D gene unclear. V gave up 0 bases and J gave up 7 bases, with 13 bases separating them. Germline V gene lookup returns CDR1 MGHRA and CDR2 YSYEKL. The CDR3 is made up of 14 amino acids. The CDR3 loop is CASSQDSSLREQYF. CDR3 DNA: TGCGCCAGCAGCCAAGATTCCAGTTTAAGGGAGCAGTACTTC.

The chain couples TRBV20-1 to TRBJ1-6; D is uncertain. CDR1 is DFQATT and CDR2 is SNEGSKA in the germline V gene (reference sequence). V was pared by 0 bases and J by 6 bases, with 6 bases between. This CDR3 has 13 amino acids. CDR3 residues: CSARDGSNSPLHF. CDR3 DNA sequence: TGCAGTGCTAGAGATGGCAGTAATTCACCCCTCCACTTT.

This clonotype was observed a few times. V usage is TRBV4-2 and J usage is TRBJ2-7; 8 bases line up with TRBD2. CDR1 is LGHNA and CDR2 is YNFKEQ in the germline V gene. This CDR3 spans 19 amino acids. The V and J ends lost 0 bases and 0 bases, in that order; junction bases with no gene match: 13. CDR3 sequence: CASSQDGLAGAASSYEQYF. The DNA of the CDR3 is TGTGCCAGCAGCCAAGATGGGCTAGCGGGTGCTGCCTCCTCCTACGAGCAGTACTTC.

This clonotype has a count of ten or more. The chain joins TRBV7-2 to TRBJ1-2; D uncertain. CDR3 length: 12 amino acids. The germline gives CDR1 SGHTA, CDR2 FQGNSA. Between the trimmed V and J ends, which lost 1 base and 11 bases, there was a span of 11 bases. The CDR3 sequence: CASSLGVSRYTF. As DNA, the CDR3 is TGTGCCAGCAGCTTAGGGGTTTCGAGATACACCTTC.

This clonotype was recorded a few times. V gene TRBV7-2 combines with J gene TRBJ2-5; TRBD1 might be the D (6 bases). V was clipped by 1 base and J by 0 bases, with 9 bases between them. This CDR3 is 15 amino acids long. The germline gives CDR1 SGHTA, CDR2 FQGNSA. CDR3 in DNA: TGTGCCAGCAGCTTAGGGGGGCACTACCAAGAGACCCAGTACTTC. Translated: CASSLGGHYQETQYF.

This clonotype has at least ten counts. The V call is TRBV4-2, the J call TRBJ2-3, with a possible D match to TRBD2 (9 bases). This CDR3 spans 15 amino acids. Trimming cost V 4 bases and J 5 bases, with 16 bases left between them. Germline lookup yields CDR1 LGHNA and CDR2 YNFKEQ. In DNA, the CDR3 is TGTGCCAGCAGCCCTCTAGCGGGACAGGAAGATACGCAGTATTTT. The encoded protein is CASSPLAGQEDTQYF.

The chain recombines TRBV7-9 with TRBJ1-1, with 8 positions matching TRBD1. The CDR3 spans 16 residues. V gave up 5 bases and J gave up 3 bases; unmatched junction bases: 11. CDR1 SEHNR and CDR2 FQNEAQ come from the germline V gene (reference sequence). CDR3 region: CASSPAGGFLDTEAFF. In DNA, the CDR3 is TGTGCCAGCAGCCCCGCAGGGGGCTTTTTGGACACTGAAGCTTTCTTT.

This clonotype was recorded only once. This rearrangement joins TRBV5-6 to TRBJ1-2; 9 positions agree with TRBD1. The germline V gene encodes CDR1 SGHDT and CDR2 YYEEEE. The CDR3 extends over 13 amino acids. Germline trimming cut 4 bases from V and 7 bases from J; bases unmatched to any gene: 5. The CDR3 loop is CASSLRDRAGYTF. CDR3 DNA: TGTGCCAGCAGCCTGCGGGACAGGGCTGGCTACACCTTC.

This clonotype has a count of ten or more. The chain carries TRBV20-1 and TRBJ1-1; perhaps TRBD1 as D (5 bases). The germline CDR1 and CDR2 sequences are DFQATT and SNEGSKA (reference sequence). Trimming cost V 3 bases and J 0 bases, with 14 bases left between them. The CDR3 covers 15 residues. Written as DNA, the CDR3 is TGCAGTGCTAGTTCCAGGGCAGTGTTGAACACTGAAGCTTTCTTT. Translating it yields CSASSRAVLNTEAFF.

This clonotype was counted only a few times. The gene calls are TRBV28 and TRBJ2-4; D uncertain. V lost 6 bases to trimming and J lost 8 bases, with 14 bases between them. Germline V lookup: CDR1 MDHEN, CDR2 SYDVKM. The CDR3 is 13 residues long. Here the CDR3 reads CASRSARKDIQYF. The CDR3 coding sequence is TGTGCCAGCAGGTCCGCAAGAAAGGACATTCAGTACTTC.

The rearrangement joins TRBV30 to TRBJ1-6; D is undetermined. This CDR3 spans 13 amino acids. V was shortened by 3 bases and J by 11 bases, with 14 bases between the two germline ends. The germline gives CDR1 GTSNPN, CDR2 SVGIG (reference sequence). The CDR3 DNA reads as TGTGCCTGGAGCAAGGGAGGTAGCACACCCCTCCACTTT. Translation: CAWSKGGSTPLHF.

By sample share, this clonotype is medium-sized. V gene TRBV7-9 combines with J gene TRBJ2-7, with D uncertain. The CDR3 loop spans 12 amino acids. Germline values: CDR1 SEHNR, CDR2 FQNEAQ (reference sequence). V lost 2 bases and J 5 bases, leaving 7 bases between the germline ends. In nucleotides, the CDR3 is TGTGCCAGCAGCTTATCTGGTGACGAGCAGTACTTC. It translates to CASSLSGDEQYF.

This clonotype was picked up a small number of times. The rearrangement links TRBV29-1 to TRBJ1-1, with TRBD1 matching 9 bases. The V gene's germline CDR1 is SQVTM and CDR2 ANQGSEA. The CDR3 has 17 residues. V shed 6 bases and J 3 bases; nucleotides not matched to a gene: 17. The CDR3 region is CSVTPDRGGLQDTEAFF. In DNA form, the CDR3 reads TGCAGCGTGACCCCGGACAGGGGAGGCCTACAGGACACTGAAGCTTTCTTT.

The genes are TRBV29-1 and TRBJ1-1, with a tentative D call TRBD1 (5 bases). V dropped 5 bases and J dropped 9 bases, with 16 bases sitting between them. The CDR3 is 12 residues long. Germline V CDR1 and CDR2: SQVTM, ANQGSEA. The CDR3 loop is CSVRNKGRQAFF. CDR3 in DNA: TGCAGCGTTCGAAATAAGGGACGGCAAGCTTTCTTT.

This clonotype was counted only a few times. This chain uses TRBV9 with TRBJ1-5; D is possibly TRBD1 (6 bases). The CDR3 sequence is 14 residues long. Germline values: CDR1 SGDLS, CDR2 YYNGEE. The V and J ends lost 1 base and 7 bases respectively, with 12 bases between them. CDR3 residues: CASSVRGGSQPQHF. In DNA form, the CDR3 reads TGTGCCAGCAGCGTAAGGGGGGGGAGCCAGCCCCAGCATTTT. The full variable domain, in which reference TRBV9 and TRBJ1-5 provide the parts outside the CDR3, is DSGVTQTPKHLITATGQRVTLRCSPRSGDLSVYWYQQSLDQGLQFLIQYYNGEERAKGNILERFSAQQFPDLHSELNLSSLELGDSALYFCASSVRGGSQPQHFGDGTRLSIL.

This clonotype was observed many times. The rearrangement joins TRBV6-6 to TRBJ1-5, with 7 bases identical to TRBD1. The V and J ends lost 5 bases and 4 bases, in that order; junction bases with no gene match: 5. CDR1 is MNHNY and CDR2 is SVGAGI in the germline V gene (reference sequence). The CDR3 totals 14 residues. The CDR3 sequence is CASSMGTANQPQHF. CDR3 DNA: TGTGCCAGCAGTATGGGGACAGCAAATCAGCCCCAGCATTTT.

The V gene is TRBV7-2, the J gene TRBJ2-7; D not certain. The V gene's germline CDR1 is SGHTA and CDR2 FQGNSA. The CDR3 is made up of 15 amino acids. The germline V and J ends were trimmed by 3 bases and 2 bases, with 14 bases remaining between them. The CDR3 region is CASSFSPLVTYEQYF. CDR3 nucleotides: TGTGCCAGCAGCTTCAGTCCCTTAGTAACCTACGAGCAGTACTTC.

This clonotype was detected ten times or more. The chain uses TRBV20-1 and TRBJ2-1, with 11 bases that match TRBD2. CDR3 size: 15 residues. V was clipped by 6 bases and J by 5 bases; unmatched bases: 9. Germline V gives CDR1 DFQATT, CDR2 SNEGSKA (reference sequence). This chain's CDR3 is CSAPDGGLADNEQFF. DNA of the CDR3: TGCAGTGCCCCGGACGGGGGACTAGCGGACAATGAGCAGTTCTTC.

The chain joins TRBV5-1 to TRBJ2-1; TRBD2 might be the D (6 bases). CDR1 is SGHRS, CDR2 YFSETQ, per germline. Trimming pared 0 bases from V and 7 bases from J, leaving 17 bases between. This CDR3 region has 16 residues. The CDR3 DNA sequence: TGCGCCAGCAGCTTGGTGGCGGGAAATATGGTGAATGAGCAGTTCTTC. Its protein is CASSLVAGNMVNEQFF.

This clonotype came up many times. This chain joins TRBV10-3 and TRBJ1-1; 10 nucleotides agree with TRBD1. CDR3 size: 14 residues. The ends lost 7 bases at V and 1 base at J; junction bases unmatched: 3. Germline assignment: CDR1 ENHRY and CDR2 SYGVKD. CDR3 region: CAIKGTGENTEAFF. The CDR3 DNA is TGTGCCATCAAAGGGACAGGGGAGAACACTGAAGCTTTCTTT.

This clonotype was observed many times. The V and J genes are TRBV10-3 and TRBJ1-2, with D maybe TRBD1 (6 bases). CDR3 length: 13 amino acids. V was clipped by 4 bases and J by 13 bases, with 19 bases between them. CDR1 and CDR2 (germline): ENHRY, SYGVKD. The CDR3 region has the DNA TGTGCCATCAGTGTGGACAGCCCCCTGTTACGCACCTTC. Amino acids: CAISVDSPLLRTF.

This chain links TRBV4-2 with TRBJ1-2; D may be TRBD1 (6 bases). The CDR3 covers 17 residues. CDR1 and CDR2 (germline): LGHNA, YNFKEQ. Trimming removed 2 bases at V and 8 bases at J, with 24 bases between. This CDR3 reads CASSQREGQPGVRGYTF. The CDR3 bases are TGTGCCAGCAGCCAAAGGGAAGGACAGCCTGGGGTGCGAGGCTACACCTTC.

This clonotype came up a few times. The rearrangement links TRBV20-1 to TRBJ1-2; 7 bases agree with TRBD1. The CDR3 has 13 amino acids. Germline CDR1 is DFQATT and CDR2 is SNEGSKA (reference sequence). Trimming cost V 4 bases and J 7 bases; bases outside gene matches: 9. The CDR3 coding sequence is TGCAGTGCTACTGACAAGGGGGCTAGTGGCTACACCTTC. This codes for CSATDKGASGYTF.